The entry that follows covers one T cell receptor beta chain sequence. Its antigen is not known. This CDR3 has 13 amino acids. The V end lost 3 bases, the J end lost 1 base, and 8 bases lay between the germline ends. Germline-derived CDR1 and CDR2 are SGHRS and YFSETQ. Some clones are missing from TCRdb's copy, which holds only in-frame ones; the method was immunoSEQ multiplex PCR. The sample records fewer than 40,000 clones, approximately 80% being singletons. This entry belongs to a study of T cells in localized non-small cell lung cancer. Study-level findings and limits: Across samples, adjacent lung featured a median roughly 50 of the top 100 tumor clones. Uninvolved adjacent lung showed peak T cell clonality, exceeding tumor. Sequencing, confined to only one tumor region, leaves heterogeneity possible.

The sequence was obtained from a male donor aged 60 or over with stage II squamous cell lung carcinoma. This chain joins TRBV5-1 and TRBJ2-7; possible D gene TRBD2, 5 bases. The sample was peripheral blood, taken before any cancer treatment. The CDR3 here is CASSSLGSYEQYF. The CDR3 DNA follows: TGCGCCAGCAGCTCACTAGGTTCCTACGAGCAGTACTTC. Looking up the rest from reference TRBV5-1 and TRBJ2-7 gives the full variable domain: KAGVTQTPRYLIKTRGQQVTLSCSPISGHRSVSWYQQTPGQGLQFLFEYFSETQRNKGNFPGRFSGRQFSNSRSEMNVSTLELGDSALYLCASSSLGSYEQYFGPGTRLTVT.